The clone carrying this T cell receptor (beta chain) appeared many times. None of the patients had undergone any treatment ahead of thyroid surgery. This sample stems from a study of metastatic and nonmetastatic thyroid tumors. Between the trimmed V and J ends, which lost 1 base and 5 bases, there was a span of 8 bases. CDR1 SGHTA and CDR2 FQGNSA come from the germline V gene. The CDR3 runs to 14 residues. TCRdb redid the clone calls on the PCR reads using MiXCR. The table records about 22,000 clones, about 14% of them present only once. V gene TRBV7-2 combines with J gene TRBJ2-2; no firm D call. The receptor was isolated from a female donor with papillary thyroid cancer or a benign thyroid nodule (not recorded which). Some clones in this sample may be carry-over from other donors' samples. Sample: tumor tissue. CDR3 region: CASSLERVTGELFF. In DNA, the CDR3 is TGTGCCAGCAGCTTAGAAAGGGTTACCGGGGAGCTGTTTTTT.